This entry is about one TCR beta chain. This sample stems from a study of blood T cell repertoires in COVID-19. Produced via immunoSEQ multiplex PCR; TCRdb's table is partial and in-frame only. The table has 200,000 or so clones, about 85% seen once. The sequenced material came from peripheral blood. The TCR comes from a woman older than 75 with COVID-19, enrolled during active disease.

CDR3 amino acids: CASSASGGQETQYF. The CDR3 DNA reads as TGTGCCAGCAGCGCTAGCGGGGGCCAAGAGACCCAGTACTTC. This chain joins TRBV6-5 and TRBJ2-5; TRBD2 matches at 10 bases. The germline gives CDR1 MNHEY, CDR2 SVGAGI. The CDR3 has 14 residues. Losses at the gene ends were 6 bases for V and 1 base for J; bases not matched to a gene: 2.